The 28 T cell receptor beta chains below all came from one sample that was sequenced in a study of a mutant IDH1 vaccine in newly diagnosed glioma. Clones were read by immunoSEQ multiplex PCR, and TCRdb kept only the in-frame ones, dropping some. This table has approximately 44,000 clones, 70% to 85% appearing once. Indicated time point: week 23, last vaccination. Every single dose of the vaccine, 300 ug of mutant IDH1 20-mer peptide, came with topical imiquimod. Which antigens these TCRs recognize remains unknown. Sample: PBMCs, taken from a glioma patient whose treatment included an IDH1 peptide vaccine. The origin of the receptors is a woman younger than 30 with glioma. Some clones in this sample may be carry-over from other donors' samples.

This clone has just one count. This chain uses TRBV19 with TRBJ2-3; a weak D match, TRBD2 (6 bases). Germline-derived CDR1 and CDR2 are LNHDA and SQIVND (reference sequence). V lost 3 bases to trimming and J lost 4 bases, with 11 bases between them. The CDR3 has 14 amino acids. CDR3: CASSINWGADTQYF. The CDR3 nucleotides are TGTGCCAGTAGTATTAATTGGGGGGCAGATACGCAGTATTTT.

The chain links TRBV27 to TRBJ1-2, with D uncertain. Trimming removed 5 bases from V and 11 bases from J, with 12 bases in between. CDR3 length: 11 residues. Germline V gives CDR1 MNHEY, CDR2 SMNVEV (reference sequence). CDR3: CASSSGRGYTF. The CDR3 nucleotides are TGTGCCAGCAGTAGTGGGCGCGGGTACACCTTC.

The chain has TRBV4-3 and TRBJ1-2; TRBD1 agrees at 8 bases. Trimming at V came to 1 base and at J to 7 bases, leaving 11 bases not matched to a gene. Germline assignment: CDR1 LGHNA and CDR2 YSLEER. The CDR3 is 16 residues long. The CDR3 DNA sequence: TGCGCCAGCAGCCAAGGGACCGGACAGGGCCTGCGTGGCTACACCTTC. Translation: CASSQGTGQGLRGYTF.

This clone has only one observation. This chain connects TRBV27 to TRBJ2-5; 7 bases map to TRBD2. The J segment lost 1 base and the V segment lost 3 bases, leaving 8 bases of the junction unmatched. CDR1 and CDR2 from the germline V gene are MNHEY and SMNVEV (reference sequence). The CDR3 loop spans 16 amino acids. The CDR3 DNA sequence: TGTGCCAGCAGTTTTTCCGTAACTAGCGTCCAAGAGACCCAGTACTTC. Translating gives CASSFSVTSVQETQYF.

This clone has only one observation. The CDR3 loop is CASSLDGQAYEQYF. The CDR3 DNA is TGCGCCAGCAGCTTGGATGGACAGGCCTACGAGCAGTACTTC. This chain connects TRBV5-1 to TRBJ2-7; 7 positions match TRBD1. Germline CDR1 SGHRS, CDR2 YFSETQ. CDR3 length: 14 amino acids. Trimming at V came to 0 bases and at J to 2 bases, leaving 2 bases not matched to a gene.

V and J are TRBV7-2 and TRBJ2-5; 11 bases map to TRBD2. The CDR3 covers 13 residues. CDR1 SGHTA and CDR2 FQGNSA come from the germline V gene. Trimming took 6 bases from V and 7 from J; bases not matched to a gene: 4. The CDR3 loop is CASRPGLAGTQYF. CDR3 sequence (DNA): TGTGCCAGCAGACCCGGACTAGCGGGGACCCAGTACTTC.

V usage is TRBV6-1 and J usage is TRBJ2-7; 7 bases line up with TRBD1. V lost 7 bases and J lost 2; bases outside the gene matches: 8. The CDR3 consists of 14 residues. Germline V gives CDR1 MNHNS, CDR2 SASEGT. The CDR3 nucleotides are TGTGCCAGCACCCGGACAGGCGGCCCCTACGAGCAGTACTTC. Protein sequence: CASTRTGGPYEQYF.

V usage is TRBV7-9 and J usage is TRBJ2-1; possibly TRBD2 for D (5 bases). Germline assignment: CDR1 SEHNR and CDR2 FQNEAQ (reference sequence). This CDR3 has 14 amino acids. V gave up 3 bases and J gave up 7 bases, with 13 bases separating them. The CDR3: CASSLSGTTNEQFF. CDR3 DNA sequence: TGTGCCAGCAGCTTGTCGGGAACGACGAATGAGCAGTTCTTC.

This clone was detected a few times. V and J are TRBV28 and TRBJ1-5; D is ambiguous. V shed 2 bases and J shed 1 base, with 9 bases lying between them. The CDR3 has 15 amino acids. CDR1 and CDR2 (germline): MDHEN, SYDVKM. CDR3 DNA: TGTGCCAGCAGTTTAGCACAGCTAAGCAATCAGCCCCAGCATTTT. Encoded protein: CASSLAQLSNQPQHF.

V gene TRBV9 combines with J gene TRBJ1-2; TRBD1 agrees at 8 bases. Unmatched junction bases numbered 7, after V lost 2 bases and J lost 4 bases. Per germline, CDR1 SGDLS and CDR2 YYNGEE. The CDR3 runs 15 residues. The CDR3 protein is CASSVTGQGRYGYTF. The CDR3 bases are TGTGCCAGCAGCGTTACCGGACAGGGTCGCTATGGCTACACCTTC. The full variable domain, with the rest looked up from reference TRBV9 and TRBJ1-2, is DSGVTQTPKHLITATGQRVTLRCSPRSGDLSVYWYQQSLDQGLQFLIQYYNGEERAKGNILERFSAQQFPDLHSELNLSSLELGDSALYFCASSVTGQGRYGYTFGSGTRLTVV.

The rearrangement links TRBV6-5 to TRBJ1-5; possible D gene TRBD1, 5 bases. The V end lost 0 bases, the J end lost 8 bases, and 11 bases lay between the germline ends. From germline, CDR1 is MNHEY and CDR2 SVGAGI. This CDR3 spans 14 amino acids. In DNA form, the CDR3 reads TGTGCCAGCAGTTACTCGGGGGGGGTAAAGCCCCAGCATTTT. Residues: CASSYSGGVKPQHF.

This clone is a singleton in its sample. The V and J genes are TRBV30 and TRBJ2-7; D could derive from TRBD1 or TRBD2 (5 bases each). The germline CDR1 and CDR2 sequences are GTSNPN and SVGIG (reference sequence). V lost 4 bases and J lost 6, with 16 bases in between. The CDR3 consists of 13 residues. The CDR3 loop is CAWNGQRGGEQYF. The CDR3 DNA follows: TGTGCCTGGAACGGCCAGAGGGGCGGCGAGCAGTACTTC.

The rearrangement joins TRBV5-6 to TRBJ1-1; maybe TRBD1 (5 bases). The germline V gene has CDR1 SGHDT and CDR2 YYEEEE. The CDR3 covers 18 residues. V was clipped by 0 bases and J by 3 bases, with 21 bases between them. The CDR3 reads CASSLGGVPQGLYTEAFF. The CDR3, as DNA: TGTGCCAGCAGCTTGGGCGGAGTACCCCAGGGATTGTACACTGAAGCTTTCTTT.

The chain couples TRBV19 to TRBJ2-6, with D possibly matching TRBD2 (5 bases). The CDR3 is 14 residues long. Trimming pared 6 bases from V and 6 bases from J, leaving 12 bases between. The V gene's germline CDR1 is LNHDA and CDR2 SQIVND (reference sequence). CDR3 DNA sequence: TGTGCCAGTAGATCGGGGAGTGAGGCCAACGTCCTGACTTTC. This translates into CASRSGSEANVLTF. The whole variable domain, filled in from reference TRBV19 and TRBJ2-6, reads DGGITQSPKYLFRKEGQNVTLSCEQNLNHDAMYWYRQDPGQGLRLIYYSQIVNDFQKGDIAEGYSVSREKKESFPLTVTSAQKNPTAFYLCASRSGSEANVLTFGAGSRLTVL.

The chain links TRBV30 to TRBJ1-2; 7 positions agree with TRBD1. Germline values: CDR1 GTSNPN, CDR2 SVGIG (reference sequence). V lost 2 bases, J lost 6 bases, and 18 bases stayed unmatched. CDR3 length: 17 amino acids. CDR3 coding DNA: TGTGCCTGGAGTTTGGGCAAGGGGGCACACTTCGGGGATGGCTACACCTTC. Encoded protein: CAWSLGKGAHFGDGYTF.

The gene calls are TRBV7-9 and TRBJ2-2, with 14 nucleotides matching TRBD2. V trimming: 4 bases; J trimming: 7 bases; junction bases outside the gene matches: 2. This CDR3 spans 15 amino acids. Germline V gene lookup returns CDR1 SEHNR and CDR2 FQNEAQ (reference sequence). Written as DNA, the CDR3 is TGTGCCAGCAGCTCGACTAGCGGGAGGGTCGGGGAGCTGTTTTTT. Protein sequence: CASSSTSGRVGELFF.

This clone has more than one count but fewer than ten. The chain joins TRBV10-3 to TRBJ1-1, with D tentatively TRBD1 (6 bases). CDR1 is ENHRY, CDR2 SYGVKD, per germline. V lost 6 bases, J lost 3 bases, and 11 bases lay in between. This CDR3 region has 13 residues. The CDR3, as DNA: TGTGCCATCAGACCAGGGGATTACACTGAAGCTTTCTTT. Residues: CAIRPGDYTEAFF.

The chain employs TRBV2 and TRBJ2-6; tentative D call: TRBD2 (5 bases). The CDR3 is 17 residues long. Germline V gene lookup returns CDR1 SNHLY and CDR2 FYNNEI. Trimming stripped 6 bases from V and 1 base from J, with 16 bases between. The CDR3 sequence is CASRDRGSPSGANVLTF. In nucleotides, the CDR3 is TGTGCCAGCAGGGATCGGGGATCCCCATCTGGGGCCAACGTCCTGACTTTC. Full variable domain (missing parts from reference TRBV2 and TRBJ2-6): EPEVTQTPSHQVTQMGQEVILRCVPISNHLYFYWYRQILGQKVEFLVSFYNNEISEKSEIFDDQFSVERPDGSNFTLKIRSTKLEDSAMYFCASRDRGSPSGANVLTFGAGSRLTVL.

This sequence joins TRBV5-1 and TRBJ1-2; 7 nucleotides line up with TRBD1. CDR1 is SGHRS and CDR2 is YFSETQ in the germline V gene. The V gene end was trimmed by 3 bases and the J gene end by 3 bases; junction bases not matched to a gene: 2. The CDR3 loop spans 13 amino acids. CDR3 DNA sequence: TGCGCCAGCAGCTCCCAGGGGGACTATGGCTACACCTTC. Translation: CASSSQGDYGYTF.

This chain links TRBV10-3 with TRBJ1-1, with 9 bases that match TRBD1. From germline, CDR1 is ENHRY and CDR2 SYGVKD. CDR3 length: 16 amino acids. The ends lost 4 bases at V and 1 base at J; junction bases unmatched: 7. CDR3 sequence reads: CAISGGQGPTNTEAFF. The CDR3 bases are TGTGCCATCAGTGGGGGACAGGGCCCAACGAACACTGAAGCTTTCTTT.

This chain links TRBV19 with TRBJ2-3, with D possibly matching TRBD1 (6 bases). Trimming stripped 7 bases from V and 10 bases from J, with 15 bases between. The CDR3 has 12 amino acids. Germline V gene data show CDR1 as LNHDA and CDR2 as SQIVND (reference sequence). The CDR3: CASTYPGAAQYF. In DNA form, the CDR3 reads TGTGCCAGTACCTATCCAGGGGCCGCGCAGTATTTT. The variable domain in full, with the rest retrieved from reference TRBV19 and TRBJ2-3, is DGGITQSPKYLFRKEGQNVTLSCEQNLNHDAMYWYRQDPGQGLRLIYYSQIVNDFQKGDIAEGYSVSREKKESFPLTVTSAQKNPTAFYLCASTYPGAAQYFGPGTRLTVL.

The V call is TRBV20-1, the J call TRBJ2-7; D uncertain. Trimming removed 5 bases from V and 6 bases from J, with 11 bases in between. The CDR3 loop spans 11 amino acids. Germline V gene lookup returns CDR1 DFQATT and CDR2 SNEGSKA (reference sequence). The CDR3 DNA follows: TGCAGTGCTCTCGACACCGGCGAGCAGTACTTC. It is translated as CSALDTGEQYF.

This clone was counted only a few times. The chain joins TRBV30 to TRBJ1-1; D gene unclear. The V gene lost 3 bases and the J gene lost 1 base, with 6 bases spanning the gap. The CDR3 length is 12 residues. Germline CDR1 reads GTSNPN; CDR2 reads SVGIG (reference sequence). CDR3 loop: CAWSQRNTEAFF. CDR3 DNA: TGTGCCTGGAGCCAGCGGAACACTGAAGCTTTCTTT. Drawing the rest from reference TRBV30 and TRBJ1-1, the complete variable domain is SQTIHQWPATLVQPVGSPLSLECTVEGTSNPNLYWYRQAAGRGLQLLFYSVGIGQISSEVPQNLSASRPQDRQFILSSKKLLLSDSGFYLCAWSQRNTEAFFGQGTRLTVV.

The genes are TRBV5-1 and TRBJ1-2; D gene ambiguous. V lost 4 bases and J 5 bases, leaving 12 bases between the germline ends. Germline CDR1 and CDR2: SGHRS and YFSETQ. The CDR3 is 13 amino acids. This chain's CDR3 is CASSPEFNYGYTF. The DNA for the CDR3 is TGCGCCAGCAGCCCTGAGTTCAATTATGGCTACACCTTC.

The chain recombines TRBV5-4 with TRBJ1-1; D remains ambiguous. CDR1 and CDR2 from the germline V gene are SGHNT and YYREEE (reference sequence). The V and J ends lost 4 bases and 1 base respectively, with 8 bases between them. CDR3 length equals 13 residues. CDR3: CASSITENTEAFF. CDR3 nucleotides: TGTGCCAGCAGCATAACAGAGAACACTGAAGCTTTCTTT. The full variable domain, with the rest looked up from reference TRBV5-4 and TRBJ1-1, is ETGVTQSPTHLIKTRGQQVTLRCSSQSGHNTVSWYQQALGQGPQFIFQYYREEENGRGNFPPRFSGLQFPNYSSELNVNALELDDSALYLCASSITENTEAFFGQGTRLTVV.

The chain is built from TRBV6-1 and TRBJ1-2, with D perhaps TRBD1 (5 bases). CDR3 size: 15 residues. Germline V gives CDR1 MNHNS, CDR2 SASEGT. Deletions cut 1 base from V and 1 base from J, with 10 bases between. CDR3 DNA: TGTGCCAGCAGTGAAGGGACACCGATTAACTATGGCTACACCTTC. Protein: CASSEGTPINYGYTF.

The chain is built from TRBV5-4 and TRBJ2-5; D might be TRBD1 or TRBD2, each matching 5 bases. The V gene lost 2 bases and the J gene lost 5 bases, with 13 bases spanning the gap. Germline V gene data show CDR1 as SGHNT and CDR2 as YYREEE (reference sequence). There are 14 residues in the CDR3. CDR3 region: CASSFRAREETQYF. The CDR3 bases are TGTGCCAGCAGCTTCAGAGCCAGGGAGGAGACCCAGTACTTC. Variable domain in full (rest from reference TRBV5-4 and TRBJ2-5): ETGVTQSPTHLIKTRGQQVTLRCSSQSGHNTVSWYQQALGQGPQFIFQYYREEENGRGNFPPRFSGLQFPNYSSELNVNALELDDSALYLCASSFRAREETQYFGPGTRLLVL.

This chain uses TRBV7-9 with TRBJ2-1, with 8 bases that match TRBD1. This CDR3 spans 14 amino acids. Germline V gene lookup returns CDR1 SEHNR and CDR2 FQNEAQ (reference sequence). J lost 5 bases, V lost 2 bases, and 2 bases had no gene match. The CDR3 region is CASSLQGANNEQFF. In DNA form, the CDR3 reads TGTGCCAGCAGCTTACAGGGGGCAAACAATGAGCAGTTCTTC.